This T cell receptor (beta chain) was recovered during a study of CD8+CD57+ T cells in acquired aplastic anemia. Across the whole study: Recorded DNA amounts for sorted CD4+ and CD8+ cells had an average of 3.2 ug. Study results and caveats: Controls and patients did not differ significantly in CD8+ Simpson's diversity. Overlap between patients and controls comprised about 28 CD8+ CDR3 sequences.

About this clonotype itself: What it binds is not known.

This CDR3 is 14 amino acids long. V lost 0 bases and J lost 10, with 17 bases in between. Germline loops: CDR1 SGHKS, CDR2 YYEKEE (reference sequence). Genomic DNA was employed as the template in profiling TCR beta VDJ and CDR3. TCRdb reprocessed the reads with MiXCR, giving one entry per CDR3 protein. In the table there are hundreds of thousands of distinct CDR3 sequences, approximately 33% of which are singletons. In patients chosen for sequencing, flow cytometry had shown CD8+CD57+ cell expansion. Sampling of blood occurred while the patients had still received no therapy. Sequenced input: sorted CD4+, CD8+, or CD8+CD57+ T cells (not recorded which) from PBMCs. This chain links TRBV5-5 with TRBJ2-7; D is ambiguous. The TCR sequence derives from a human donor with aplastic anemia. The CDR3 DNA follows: TGTGCCAGCAGCTTGGCTCTGACGAGCACTTTACAGTACTTC. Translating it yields CASSLALTSTLQYF.